The 10 T cell receptor beta chains below were found in one sample sequenced in a study of blood T cell repertoires in COVID-19. Measured with immunoSEQ multiplex PCR; TCRdb has only the in-frame clones, and not every one. The table lists roughly 71,000 clones, roughly 90% of them singletons. The sample was peripheral blood. These receptors all come from a man aged 30-40 years with acute or convalescent COVID-19.

V gene TRBV7-2 combines with J gene TRBJ2-3; a weak D match, TRBD2 (5 bases). The CDR3 sequence is 13 residues long. The germline V gene has CDR1 SGHTA and CDR2 FQGNSA. Trimming cost V 3 bases and J 4 bases, with 8 bases left between them. CDR3 region: CASSFGLSDTQYF. The DNA for the CDR3 is TGTGCCAGCAGCTTTGGACTGTCAGATACGCAGTATTTT.

This clone has more than one count but fewer than ten. The rearrangement links TRBV6-6 to TRBJ1-2; 8 bases agree with TRBD1. This CDR3 is built from 14 residues. The ends lost 5 bases at V and 5 bases at J; junction bases unmatched: 7. Germline V CDR1 and CDR2: MNHNY, SVGAGI (reference sequence). Here the CDR3 DNA reads TGTGCCAGCAGTACCCTCGACAGGGGTTATGGCTACACCTTC. It yields the protein CASSTLDRGYGYTF.

CDR3 bases: TGTGCCAGCTCATTTACAGGGGGCCACACCGGGGAGCTGTTTTTT. As protein: CASSFTGGHTGELFF. This chain links TRBV18 with TRBJ2-2; 9 positions agree with TRBD1. The V gene end was trimmed by 5 bases and the J gene end by 3 bases; junction bases not matched to a gene: 4. The CDR3 length is 15 residues. Per the germline V gene, CDR1 is KGHSH and CDR2 is LQKENI.

This chain connects TRBV19 to TRBJ2-3; a weak D match, TRBD1 (6 bases). Trimming left V 3 bases short and J 4 bases short, with 17 bases between. The CDR3 is 16 amino acids. Germline CDR1 and CDR2: LNHDA and SQIVND (reference sequence). The CDR3 nucleotides read TGTGCCAGTAGTATTAGGCAGGGGAATCGGGCAGATACGCAGTATTTT. As protein: CASSIRQGNRADTQYF.

The CDR3 here is CASSPDLRGTDTQYF. CDR3 nucleotide sequence: TGCGCCAGCAGCCCTGACCTGCGGGGCACAGATACGCAGTATTTT. The chain employs TRBV5-1 and TRBJ2-3; D is possibly TRBD2 (5 bases). Germline CDR1 reads SGHRS; CDR2 reads YFSETQ. The CDR3 totals 15 residues. Trimming removed 4 bases from V and 1 base from J, with 13 bases in between.

The rearrangement links TRBV25-1 to TRBJ2-1, with D unresolved. Germline V gene data show CDR1 as MGHDK and CDR2 as SYGVNS. Trimming removed 2 bases at V and 9 bases at J, with 8 bases between. This CDR3 is built from 12 residues. CDR3 amino acids: CASSELAGEQFF. For the CDR3, the DNA is TGTGCCAGCAGTGAACTCGCAGGTGAGCAGTTCTTC.

This clone came up a few times. The CDR3 reads CASSEGQGAGQPQHF. The CDR3 nucleotides read TGTGCCAGCAGTGAAGGTCAGGGGGCAGGTCAGCCCCAGCATTTT. The V gene is TRBV2, the J gene TRBJ1-5, with 8 bases that match TRBD1. CDR3 size: 15 residues. V trimming: 1 base; J trimming: 6 bases; junction bases outside the gene matches: 5. Germline CDR1 SNHLY, CDR2 FYNNEI.

This rearrangement joins TRBV9 to TRBJ2-7; 7 positions match TRBD1. Losses at the gene ends were 4 bases for V and 0 bases for J; bases not matched to a gene: 4. CDR1 and CDR2 from the germline V gene are SGDLS and YYNGEE. The CDR3 length is 14 residues. Here the CDR3 reads CASSPGTVSYEQYF. As DNA, the CDR3 is TGTGCCAGCAGCCCCGGGACAGTCTCCTACGAGCAGTACTTC. Together with reference TRBV9 and TRBJ2-7, the CDR3 gives the full variable domain: DSGVTQTPKHLITATGQRVTLRCSPRSGDLSVYWYQQSLDQGLQFLIQYYNGEERAKGNILERFSAQQFPDLHSELNLSSLELGDSALYFCASSPGTVSYEQYFGPGTRLTVT.

This chain joins TRBV7-2 and TRBJ1-2; D is unclear. This CDR3 contains 14 residues. Germline V gives CDR1 SGHTA, CDR2 FQGNSA. V dropped 1 base and J dropped 4 bases, with 10 bases sitting between them. CDR3 residues: CASSLDSTSYGYTF. CDR3 nucleotides: TGTGCCAGCAGCTTAGACTCCACCTCCTATGGCTACACCTTC.

The CDR3 reads CAWSPTGTVNTEAFF. The CDR3 DNA sequence: TGTGCCTGGAGCCCAACTGGGACAGTGAACACTGAAGCTTTCTTT. The chain carries TRBV30 and TRBJ1-1; the match to TRBD1 covers 7 bases. This CDR3 has 15 amino acids. The germline CDR1 and CDR2 sequences are GTSNPN and SVGIG (reference sequence). J lost 0 bases, V lost 3 bases, and 7 bases had no gene match.